This passage covers 25 T cell receptor beta chains from one sample sequenced in a study of response to subunit inactivated influenza vaccine. One entry per CDR3 protein results from TCRdb running MiXCR on the RT-PCR reads. The data contain just under 550,000 distinct CDR3 sequences, around a quarter of them singletons. This same sample was also part of a study on T cells expressing NK-cell markers. As that study records: TCR beta libraries carry UMIs added by 5'RACE template switching.

Specimen: CD4+ T cells sorted from PBMCs, collected 11 to 12 days after vaccination. The origin of the receptors is a man between 45 and 60 years old who received an inactivated influenza vaccine.

This clonotype was seen only a few times. The chain links TRBV15 to TRBJ2-5; 7 nucleotides line up with TRBD2. J gave up 5 bases and V 1 base, and 10 bases lay outside the gene matches. CDR1 LNHNV and CDR2 YYDKDF come from the germline V gene (reference sequence). This CDR3 is 16 amino acids long. For the CDR3, the DNA is TGTGCCACCAGCAGAGCCCTGACTAGCTTCGGGGAGACCCAGTACTTC. Amino acid sequence: CATSRALTSFGETQYF.

This clonotype was found many times. The chain employs TRBV5-1 and TRBJ2-3; 7 nucleotides align to TRBD1. The V segment lost 4 bases and the J segment 3 bases; nucleotides outside the gene matches: 8. There are 15 residues in the CDR3. Per germline, CDR1 SGHRS and CDR2 YFSETQ. The chain's CDR3 is CASSPWTGRTDTQYF. The CDR3 region has the DNA TGCGCCAGCAGCCCATGGACAGGTAGAACAGATACGCAGTATTTT. The full variable domain, in which reference TRBV5-1 and TRBJ2-3 provide the parts outside the CDR3, is KAGVTQTPRYLIKTRGQQVTLSCSPISGHRSVSWYQQTPGQGLQFLFEYFSETQRNKGNFPGRFSGRQFSNSRSEMNVSTLELGDSALYLCASSPWTGRTDTQYFGPGTRLTVL.

This sequence joins TRBV19 and TRBJ2-5; D gene unclear. In germline, CDR1 is LNHDA, CDR2 SQIVND (reference sequence). This CDR3 has 14 amino acids. V lost 5 bases and J lost 1, with 11 bases in between. CDR3: CASSPRRSQETQYF. The CDR3, as DNA: TGTGCCAGTAGTCCTCGACGGAGCCAAGAGACCCAGTACTTC. The full variable domain, with the rest looked up from reference TRBV19 and TRBJ2-5, is DGGITQSPKYLFRKEGQNVTLSCEQNLNHDAMYWYRQDPGQGLRLIYYSQIVNDFQKGDIAEGYSVSREKKESFPLTVTSAQKNPTAFYLCASSPRRSQETQYFGPGTRLLVL.

There are a few counts of this clonotype. This chain connects TRBV28 to TRBJ2-7, with D perhaps TRBD2 (5 bases). This CDR3 is 13 amino acids long. Germline V CDR1 and CDR2: MDHEN, SYDVKM. V gave up 0 bases and J gave up 7 bases, with 10 bases separating them. CDR3 nucleotide sequence: TGTGCCAGCAGTTTATGGAGCGGTTGGGAGCAGTACTTC. It specifies CASSLWSGWEQYF.

The sample holds a few counts of this clonotype. The chain employs TRBV5-1 and TRBJ2-7; no definite D call. Trimming stripped 1 base from V and 2 bases from J, with 7 bases between. Germline lookup yields CDR1 SGHRS and CDR2 YFSETQ. The CDR3 extends over 13 amino acids. The CDR3 bases are TGCGCCAGCAGCTTGACTCCTCCCTACGAGCAGTACTTC. Translation gives CASSLTPPYEQYF.

This clonotype has more than one count but fewer than ten. This sequence joins TRBV5-5 and TRBJ1-4, with D uncertain. The CDR3 contains 13 residues. Germline V CDR1 and CDR2: SGHKS, YYEKEE (reference sequence). Trimming took 0 bases from V and 8 from J, leaving 8 bases between them. The CDR3 protein is CASSLAAEEKLFF. The CDR3 DNA follows: TGTGCCAGCAGCTTGGCCGCCGAGGAAAAACTGTTTTTT.

J is TRBJ2-1 and V is TRBV20-1, with 7 bases aligning to TRBD2. V shed 3 bases and J 3 bases; nucleotides not matched to a gene: 8. Looked up from germline, CDR1 is DFQATT and CDR2 is SNEGSKA (reference sequence). This CDR3 is 15 amino acids long. The CDR3 coding sequence is TGCAGTGCTAGCTATACAGGCGGGAGCTACAATGAGCAGTTCTTC. This gives the protein CSASYTGGSYNEQFF.

This clonotype was recorded a few times. This sequence joins TRBV20-1 and TRBJ2-7; D unclear. V shed 3 bases and J shed 5 bases, with 14 bases lying between them. The CDR3 is 13 amino acids. Germline CDR1 reads DFQATT; CDR2 reads SNEGSKA (reference sequence). In nucleotides, the CDR3 is TGCAGTGCTAGTTTGGCATTTCTTAACGAGCAGTACTTC. Its translation: CSASLAFLNEQYF.

This chain uses TRBV2 with TRBJ2-3; D uncertain. Germline V gives CDR1 SNHLY, CDR2 FYNNEI. The CDR3 sequence is 14 residues long. V lost 4 bases to trimming and J lost 0 bases, with 8 bases between them. The CDR3 sequence is CASSAATSTDTQYF. The CDR3 nucleotides read TGTGCCAGCAGTGCCGCTACTAGCACAGATACGCAGTATTTT.

The rearrangement joins TRBV19 to TRBJ2-7; 8 bases are shared with TRBD1. CDR3 length: 16 residues. The junction had 8 bases not matched to a gene; V was cut back by 4 bases and J by 0 bases. Germline V gene sequence: CDR1 LNHDA, CDR2 SQIVND (reference sequence). The CDR3 sequence: CASSRGRQGSSYEQYF. The CDR3 DNA reads as TGTGCCAGTAGTAGGGGGCGACAGGGGAGCTCCTACGAGCAGTACTTC.

The chain couples TRBV4-1 to TRBJ2-7, with 10 nucleotides matching TRBD2. CDR1 is MGHRA and CDR2 is YSYEKL in the germline V gene. The junction had 7 bases not matched to a gene; V was cut back by 0 bases and J by 5 bases. CDR3 length: 16 residues. The CDR3 protein is CASSQDERGGRDEQYF. DNA of the CDR3: TGCGCCAGCAGCCAAGACGAGCGGGGGGGCCGGGACGAGCAGTACTTC.

The chain combines TRBV10-2 with TRBJ2-1; 10 bases are a match to TRBD1. Unmatched junction bases numbered 6, after V lost 6 bases and J lost 4 bases. CDR3 size: 15 residues. CDR1 and CDR2 from the germline V gene are WSHSY and SAAADI. The CDR3 DNA is TGCGCCAGCAGGGTACCGGGACAGGGGTACAATGAGCAGTTCTTC. Its protein product is CASRVPGQGYNEQFF.

This clonotype occurred a few times. CDR3 loop: CASSLYAGGPSTQYF. As DNA, the CDR3 is TGTGCCAGCAGCTTGTACGCGGGAGGGCCTTCCACGCAGTATTTT. The J gene is TRBJ2-3, the V gene TRBV5-8; 9 positions match TRBD2. Per germline, CDR1 SGHTS and CDR2 YDEGEE. The CDR3 spans 15 residues. J lost 9 bases, V lost 1 base, and 9 bases had no gene match. The entire variable domain, with the rest obtained from reference TRBV5-8 and TRBJ2-3, is as follows: EAGVTQSPTHLIKTRGQQATLRCSPISGHTSVYWYQQALGLGLQFLLWYDEGEERNRGNFPPRFSGRQFPNYSSELNVNALELEDSALYLCASSLYAGGPSTQYFGPGTRLTVL.

This clonotype was seen a handful of times. The CDR3 here is CASSRPTSGRRISYNEQFF. The CDR3 DNA reads TGTGCCAGCAGCCGCCCGACTAGCGGGAGGCGAATTTCCTACAATGAGCAGTTCTTC. The chain has TRBV6-1 and TRBJ2-1; TRBD2 matches at 13 bases. This CDR3 has 19 residues. CDR1 and CDR2 from the germline V gene are MNHNS and SASEGT. The junction had 12 bases not matched to a gene; V was cut back by 6 bases and J by 1 base.

The rearrangement joins TRBV5-1 to TRBJ1-1; 7 bases line up with TRBD1. CDR3 length equals 15 residues. In germline, CDR1 is SGHRS, CDR2 YFSETQ. V lost 4 bases to trimming and J lost 4 bases; unmatched junction nucleotides: 10. The CDR3 bases are TGCGCCAGCAGCAACAGGGGCATGCGGGGCACTGAAGCTTTCTTT. Protein sequence: CASSNRGMRGTEAFF. Filled out from reference TRBV5-1 and TRBJ1-1, the complete variable domain reads KAGVTQTPRYLIKTRGQQVTLSCSPISGHRSVSWYQQTPGQGLQFLFEYFSETQRNKGNFPGRFSGRQFSNSRSEMNVSTLELGDSALYLCASSNRGMRGTEAFFGQGTRLTVV.

V is TRBV5-1 and J is TRBJ2-7, with a possible D match to TRBD1 (5 bases). The CDR3 sequence is 12 residues long. CDR1 SGHRS and CDR2 YFSETQ come from the germline V gene. Trimming removed 0 bases at V and 5 bases at J, with 6 bases between. The CDR3 DNA sequence: TGCGCCAGCAGCTTGGTGGGGCACGAGCAGTACTTC. Protein product: CASSLVGHEQYF. The full variable domain, in which reference TRBV5-1 and TRBJ2-7 provide the parts outside the CDR3, is KAGVTQTPRYLIKTRGQQVTLSCSPISGHRSVSWYQQTPGQGLQFLFEYFSETQRNKGNFPGRFSGRQFSNSRSEMNVSTLELGDSALYLCASSLVGHEQYFGPGTRLTVT.

The rearrangement uses TRBV24-1 and TRBJ2-1; TRBD1 matches at 8 bases. The V segment lost 3 bases and the J segment 0 bases; nucleotides outside the gene matches: 6. Germline V gene data show CDR1 as KGHDR and CDR2 as SFDVKD. The CDR3 has 17 amino acids. CDR3 in amino acids: CATSDRDRSSSYNEQFF. CDR3 coding DNA: TGTGCCACCAGTGATAGGGACAGGTCGAGCTCCTACAATGAGCAGTTCTTC.

V gene TRBV20-1 combines with J gene TRBJ2-4, with 11 bases that match TRBD1. Trimming removed 7 bases from V and 7 bases from J; junction bases left unmatched: 6. The germline CDR1 and CDR2 sequences are DFQATT and SNEGSKA (reference sequence). The CDR3 sequence is 13 residues long. This CDR3 is CSVGDRGLNIQYF. The DNA for the CDR3 is TGCAGTGTAGGGGACAGGGGGTTGAACATTCAGTACTTC.

This chain uses TRBV5-1 with TRBJ2-5; TRBD1 is a possible D gene (5 bases). CDR3 length equals 15 residues. Germline CDR1 reads SGHRS; CDR2 reads YFSETQ. Trimming removed 1 base at V and 1 base at J, with 11 bases between. The CDR3 spells CASSLYLGAQETQYF. The CDR3 DNA follows: TGCGCCAGCAGCTTGTATCTAGGGGCCCAAGAGACCCAGTACTTC.

This clonotype was counted between two and nine times. The genes are TRBV28 and TRBJ1-1; D may be TRBD1 (5 bases). CDR3 size: 15 residues. CDR1 MDHEN and CDR2 SYDVKM come from the germline V gene. Deletions cut 1 base from V and 4 bases from J, with 13 bases between. CDR3 protein: CASSLSGGTSTEAFF. The DNA of the CDR3 is TGTGCCAGCAGTTTATCTGGGGGTACGAGCACTGAAGCTTTCTTT.

This clonotype has more than one count but fewer than ten. The chain carries TRBV29-1 and TRBJ2-5; perhaps TRBD2 as D (6 bases). V lost 3 bases and J 5 bases, leaving 13 bases between the germline ends. Germline loops: CDR1 SQVTM, CDR2 ANQGSEA. The length of the CDR3 is 13 residues. The CDR3 nucleotides read TGCAGCGTTGACCCAGGACTATATGAGACCCAGTACTTC. The encoded protein is CSVDPGLYETQYF.

The chain links TRBV6-2 or TRBV6-3 to TRBJ2-5; possible D gene TRBD1, 6 bases. Per the germline V gene, CDR1 is MNHEY and CDR2 is SVGEGT. This CDR3 spans 14 amino acids. V lost 5 bases and J 3 bases, leaving 13 bases between the germline ends. In nucleotides, the CDR3 is TGTGCCAGCAGTCCAGCCGGACAGAAAGAGACCCAGTACTTC. It codes for CASSPAGQKETQYF.

The chain joins TRBV20-1 to TRBJ2-1, with 7 nucleotides matching TRBD2. The CDR3 runs to 18 residues. Germline CDR1 DFQATT, CDR2 SNEGSKA (reference sequence). The V and J ends lost 2 bases and 5 bases, in that order; junction bases with no gene match: 18. CDR3 residues: CSARTTRPSGARDNEQFF. The CDR3 bases are TGCAGTGCTAGAACGACAAGGCCAAGCGGGGCCCGGGACAATGAGCAGTTCTTC.

This clonotype came up a few times. This rearrangement joins TRBV5-1 to TRBJ2-3; 8 bases agree with TRBD1. The V segment lost 1 base and the J segment 6 bases; nucleotides outside the gene matches: 7. Per the germline V gene, CDR1 is SGHRS and CDR2 is YFSETQ. This CDR3 has 15 residues. The CDR3 sequence: CASSLLQGVPDTQYF. As DNA, the CDR3 is TGCGCCAGCAGCTTGCTACAGGGGGTTCCGGATACGCAGTATTTT.

V gene TRBV7-2 combines with J gene TRBJ2-7, with D possibly being TRBD2 (5 bases). The germline V and J ends were trimmed by 2 bases and 4 bases, with 12 bases remaining between them. The germline V gene encodes CDR1 SGHTA and CDR2 FQGNSA. This CDR3 has 14 amino acids. CDR3 nucleotides: TGTGCCAGCAGCTTAAGCGGCTATCAATACGAGCAGTACTTC. This encodes CASSLSGYQYEQYF.